This T cell receptor (beta chain) was identified during a study of regulatory T cells in long-lasting Graves disease. Broader study findings: It was peripheral blood alone, not thyroid tissue, that was studied. Persistent disease samples used TRBV28, TRBJ1-2 and TRBJ2-5 preferentially.

This clonotype was observed a few times. Its antigen remains unidentified. Time point denoted: newly diagnosed GD, antithyroid drugs for less than 3 months. From RNA extracted from PBMCs, the TCR library was made. Patient provenance is recorded as an endocrinology department in Xi'an, China. The TCR beta library used iRepertoire HTBI primers with Arm-PCR amplification of CDR3. TCRdb recomputed calls from the multiplex PCR reads with MiXCR, one row per CDR3 protein. The table shows about 530,000 distinct CDR3 sequences, with about 16% occurring only once. After removal of 4 bases from V and 1 base from J, the junction contained 4 bases not matched to a gene. The germline V gene has CDR1 SGDLS and CDR2 YYNGEE. The CDR3 extends over 14 amino acids. This same sample was also part of a study on T cells in Graves' hyperthyroidism and ophthalmopathy. From that paper: Blood held most thyroid clonotypes expanded above 0.001 frequency.

This sample comprised peripheral blood mononuclear cells (PBMCs), obtained at new diagnosis, from a patient treated with antithyroid drugs. This receptor was identified in a woman aged 35-65 years with Graves disease. J is TRBJ1-1 and V is TRBV9; TRBD1 matches 7 bases. The chain's CDR3 is CASSTTGANTEAFF. The CDR3 region has the DNA TGTGCCAGCAGCACAACAGGGGCGAACACTGAAGCTTTCTTT.